Detailed here is one T cell receptor beta chain. Antigen specificity is unknown. This specimen belongs to a study of PD-1 blockade in classical Hodgkin lymphoma. Study overall: Patients had nivolumab dosed at 3 mg/kg, delivered intravenously every 2 weeks. Whole-study results and caveats: Newly diagnosed patients had diversity similar to the baseline diversity of complete responders.

This table comes from immunoSEQ multiplex PCR, and its TCRdb copy is limited to in-frame clones, with some not included. In the table there are 66,000 or so clones, 70% to 80% of which are singletons. Autologous stem cell transplantation was followed by relapse in every patient, and brentuximab vedotin exposure varied. The CDR3 is 15 residues long. The ends lost 5 bases at V and 0 bases at J; junction bases unmatched: 4. Germline V lookup: CDR1 LNHNV, CDR2 YYDKDF (reference sequence). The chain couples TRBV15 to TRBJ1-5; 7 bases agree with TRBD1. This material consisted of peripheral blood mononuclear cells (PBMCs), taken before the second cycle of nivolumab. The receptor's source is a human donor with classical Hodgkin lymphoma. The CDR3 nucleotides read TGTGCCACCAGCCAGGGACAGTTTAGCAATCAGCCCCAGCATTTT. Its protein is CATSQGQFSNQPQHF.